Listed below are T cell receptor beta chains from one sample, sequenced in a study of T cells after yellow fever vaccination. A single record per CDR3 protein comes from TCRdb applying MiXCR to the 5' RACE reads. The sample yields 450,000 to 600,000 distinct CDR3 sequences, about a sixth seen once. Sequences were derived from PBMCs, sampled more than 4 days after the first yellow fever vaccination. The receptors were sampled from a man between 18 and 35 years old who received the YFV17D yellow fever vaccine. Both conserved end residues are part of each CDR3. D genes are given only for firm matches. Clone size is not always given. Where it is, it says once, few, many or a class for expanded clones.

many	TRBV20-1	TRBD2	TRBJ2-4	CSAKLAKGKNIQYF	TGCAGTGCTAAACTAGCGAAAGGAAAAAACATTCAGTACTTC
-	TRBV10-1	-	TRBJ2-1	CASGLNRDNEQFF	TGCGCCAGCGGGCTCAACAGGGACAATGAGCAGTTCTTC
-	TRBV20-1	-	TRBJ1-4	CSARDRRATNEKLFF	TGCAGTGCTAGAGATCGCAGGGCAACTAATGAAAAACTGTTTTTT
few	TRBV4-3	TRBD1	TRBJ2-5	CASSQLFQGVGETQYF	TGCGCCAGCAGCCAGCTCTTCCAGGGGGTGGGAGAGACCCAGTACTTC
-	TRBV4-1	TRBD1	TRBJ2-1	CASSQRGQGNYNEQFF	TGCGCCAGCAGCCAGCGGGGACAGGGAAACTACAATGAGCAGTTCTTC
few	TRBV18	TRBD2	TRBJ2-1	CASSTAGEGLVEQFF	TGTGCCAGCTCCACTGCCGGGGAGGGTTTGGTTGAGCAGTTCTTC
-	TRBV4-3	-	TRBJ2-1	CASATAPGASYNEQFF	TGCGCCAGCGCCACCGCCCCGGGGGCTTCCTACAATGAGCAGTTCTTC
-	TRBV20-1	TRBD1	TRBJ2-6	CSSYTAQGLSGANVLTF	TGCAGTTCCTATACCGCACAGGGGCTCTCTGGGGCCAACGTCCTGACTTTC
few	TRBV20-1	-	TRBJ1-5	CSALPRGGQPQHF	TGCAGTGCTCTGCCAAGGGGCGGTCAGCCCCAGCATTTT
-	TRBV5-1	-	TRBJ2-5	CASSTKGEETQYF	TGCGCCAGCAGCACAAAGGGGGAAGAGACCCAGTACTTC
-	TRBV4-1	TRBD2	TRBJ2-1	CASSQEASGISYNEQFF	TGCGCCAGCAGCCAAGAGGCTAGCGGGATCTCCTACAATGAGCAGTTCTTC
few	TRBV5-1	-	TRBJ1-1	CASRGYSLNTEAFF	TGCGCCAGCAGAGGGTACAGCTTGAACACTGAAGCTTTCTTT
few	TRBV20-1	-	TRBJ1-5	CSAVASAIPQPQHF	TGCAGTGCTGTAGCATCGGCGATCCCTCAGCCCCAGCATTTT
many	TRBV7-2	-	TRBJ2-2	CASSWTLTNTGELFF	TGTGCCAGCAGCTGGACGCTTACGAACACCGGGGAGCTGTTTTTT
many	TRBV5-5	-	TRBJ2-3	CASSPLVGGDTQYF	TGTGCCAGCAGCCCCCTGGTTGGGGGAGATACGCAGTATTTT
-	TRBV11-2	-	TRBJ1-1	CASSLSSPFRAFF	TGTGCCAGCAGCTTAAGTTCTCCATTCAGGGCTTTCTTT
few	TRBV25-1	-	TRBJ1-6	CASGPGRWNRNSPLHF	TGTGCCAGCGGTCCGGGAAGGTGGAATCGGAATTCACCCCTCCACTTT
few	TRBV11-2	TRBD1	TRBJ2-1	CASSRFPGGESSYNEQFF	TGTGCCAGCAGCCGATTCCCAGGGGGTGAAAGCTCCTACAATGAGCAGTTCTTC
-	TRBV7-9	-	TRBJ1-4	CASTLGTKGIGVEKLFF	TGTGCCAGCACCCTCGGGACTAAAGGGATTGGGGTTGAAAAACTGTTTTTT
few	TRBV5-1	TRBD1	TRBJ1-3	CASSLDAGGLGNTIYF	TGCGCCAGCAGCTTGGACGCAGGGGGCTTGGGAAACACCATATATTTT
-	TRBV7-2	-	TRBJ2-3	CASSLFPASTDTQYF	TGTGCCAGCAGCTTATTTCCGGCTAGCACAGATACGCAGTATTTT
-	TRBV6-1	-	TRBJ1-2	CASRSGTNYGYTF	TGTGCCAGCAGATCCGGGACAAACTATGGCTACACCTTC
-	TRBV4-3	-	TRBJ2-2	CASSQVFQGGNTGELFF	TGCGCCAGCAGCCAAGTTTTCCAGGGAGGTAACACCGGGGAGCTGTTTTTT
-	TRBV20-1	TRBD2	TRBJ2-2	CSARLAGSRDTGELFF	TGCAGTGCTAGGCTAGCGGGGTCCCGTGACACCGGGGAGCTGTTTTTT
-	TRBV28	TRBD2	TRBJ2-3	CASSGTSGAGTGPTDTQYF	TGTGCCAGCAGCGGGACTAGCGGTGCGGGGACGGGCCCCACAGATACGCAGTATTTT
-	TRBV6-1	TRBD2	TRBJ2-2	CASRVAGRTGELFF	TGTGCCAGCAGAGTAGCGGGGCGTACCGGGGAGCTGTTTTTT
few	TRBV12-3/TRBV12-4	-	TRBJ1-6	CASSPGNPPFVVHF	TGTGCCAGCAGTCCCGGGAACCCCCCTTTCGTTGTCCACTTT
few	TRBV3-1	TRBD1	TRBJ1-5	CASSHTTGRQPQHF	TGTGCCAGCAGCCACACGACAGGGAGGCAGCCCCAGCATTTT
-	TRBV6-1	TRBD2	TRBJ2-3	CASSILAGGSTDTQYF	TGTGCCAGCAGTATCCTAGCGGGGGGGAGCACAGATACGCAGTATTTT
-	TRBV7-3	TRBD2	TRBJ2-3	CASSSGLAGGPTDTQYF	TGTGCCAGCAGCTCGGGACTAGCGGGGGGGCCGACAGATACGCAGTATTTT
many	TRBV7-2	-	TRBJ2-1	CASSLFGRLYYNEQFF	TGTGCCAGCAGCTTATTTGGTAGGCTCTACTACAATGAGCAGTTCTTC
few	TRBV28	-	TRBJ2-1	CASSTRRSSYNEQFF	TGTGCCAGCAGTACCCGGAGGAGCTCCTACAATGAGCAGTTCTTC